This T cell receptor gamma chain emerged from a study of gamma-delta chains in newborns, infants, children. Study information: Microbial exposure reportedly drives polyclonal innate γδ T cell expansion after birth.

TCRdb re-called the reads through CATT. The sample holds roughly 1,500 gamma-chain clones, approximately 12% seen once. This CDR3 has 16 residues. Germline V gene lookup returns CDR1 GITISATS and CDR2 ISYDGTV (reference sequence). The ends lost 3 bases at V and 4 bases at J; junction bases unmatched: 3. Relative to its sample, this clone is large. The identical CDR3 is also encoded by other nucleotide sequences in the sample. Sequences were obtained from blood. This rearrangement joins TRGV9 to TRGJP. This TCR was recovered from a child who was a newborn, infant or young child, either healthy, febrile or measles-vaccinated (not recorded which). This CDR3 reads CALWEFQELGKKIKVF. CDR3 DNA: TGTGCCTTGTGGGAGTTCCAAGAGTTGGGCAAAAAAATCAAGGTATTT.